This TCR beta chain emerged from a study of blood T cell repertoires in COVID-19. Across the whole study: Researchers got acute and convalescent COVID-19 samples from the United States, Italy and Spain. Sources were T cells, B-cell-depleted T cells, or PBMCs; the material itself was cDNA or gDNA.

Source study methods: Estimation of nucleated cell counts relied on the amplification of reference gene primers. Using immunoSEQ multiplex PCR, the repertoire was profiled, and TCRdb retains in-frame clones only, with some absent. V, J and clone size are taken as reported in that table, and D and trimming were inferred from the DNA itself. The sample has 150,000 to 180,000 clones; about 80% are singletons. Sequenced: peripheral blood. This sequence originates from a man aged 55 to 70 with acute or convalescent COVID-19.

CDR3 loop: CASSLGRLAGTTYNEQFF. The CDR3 nucleotides are TGTGCCAGCAGCTTAGGAAGGCTAGCGGGAACTACCTACAATGAGCAGTTCTTC. The chain uses TRBV7-2 and TRBJ2-1; 9 positions agree with TRBD2. The CDR3 spans 18 residues. CDR1 and CDR2 from the germline V gene are SGHTA and FQGNSA. V lost 1 base to trimming and J lost 2 bases; unmatched junction nucleotides: 9.